The following is a T cell receptor (beta chain) sequence with its context. Per the germline V gene, CDR1 is SGHNT and CDR2 is YYREEE (reference sequence). The CDR3 runs 15 residues. Between the trimmed V and J ends, which lost 0 bases and 7 bases, there was a span of 17 bases. The data derive from a study of cytomegalovirus exposure and HLA in healthy donors. Healthy bone marrow donors made up the donor group. PCR involved 60 Vbeta and 13 Jbeta primers. Some clones are missing from TCRdb's copy, which holds only in-frame ones; the method was immunoSEQ multiplex PCR. Of about 100,000 clones in the sample, 74% were seen once.

This receptor was identified in a man in his fifties in good health and CMV-seropositive. Sequencing input: PBMCs. The chain joins TRBV5-4 to TRBJ2-7, with D possibly being TRBD1 (5 bases). CDR3 sequence reads: CASSLGPGLKGEQYF. The CDR3, as DNA: TGTGCCAGCAGCTTGGGGCCAGGGCTTAAGGGAGAGCAGTACTTC. The full variable domain, its missing parts supplied by reference TRBV5-4 and TRBJ2-7, is ETGVTQSPTHLIKTRGQQVTLRCSSQSGHNTVSWYQQALGQGPQFIFQYYREEENGRGNFPPRFSGLQFPNYSSELNVNALELDDSALYLCASSLGPGLKGEQYFGPGTRLTVT.